Each of the 24 T cell receptor beta chains below was sequenced from the same sample in a study of T cells after yellow fever vaccination. TCRdb redid the calling of the 5' RACE reads with MiXCR, one entry per CDR3 protein. The sample lists 250,000 or so distinct CDR3 sequences, around 7% occurring once. The specimen was CD4+ T cells sorted from PBMCs, collected 15 days after the yellow fever booster vaccination. These receptors were taken from a man younger than 45 who received the YFV17D yellow fever vaccine.

This clonotype has at least ten counts. The V call is TRBV12-3 or TRBV12-4, the J call TRBJ2-7; TRBD2 matches at 7 bases. This CDR3 has 14 amino acids. V shed 3 bases and J 4 bases; nucleotides not matched to a gene: 6. CDR3 loop: CASSLGGSGYEQYF. CDR3 DNA sequence: TGTGCCAGCAGTTTGGGGGGGAGCGGGTACGAGCAGTACTTC.

Comments on this clonotype: An end of the junction differs from the germline gene, which may be a read error. V usage is TRBV5-1 and J usage is TRBJ2-3; TRBD2 is a possible D gene (5 bases). Germline-derived CDR1 and CDR2 are SGHRS and YFSETQ. The CDR3 covers 16 residues. CDR3 protein: CASSQDPHPSTDTQDF. As DNA, the CDR3 is TGCGCCAGCAGCCAGGACCCACACCCTAGCACAGATACGCAGGATTTT.

This clonotype was seen more than once but under ten times. The J gene is TRBJ2-7, the V gene TRBV7-2; no clear D. The V end lost 1 base, the J end lost 0 bases, and 10 bases lay between the germline ends. The germline gives CDR1 SGHTA, CDR2 FQGNSA. This CDR3 is built from 15 residues. CDR3: CASSLVLISSYEQYF. The CDR3 region has the DNA TGTGCCAGCAGCTTAGTTCTTATTAGCTCCTACGAGCAGTACTTC.

V gene TRBV7-3 combines with J gene TRBJ1-4, with D possibly matching TRBD1 (5 bases). The germline V and J ends were trimmed by 1 base and 6 bases, with 9 bases remaining between them. Per the germline V gene, CDR1 is SGHTA and CDR2 is FQGTGA. This CDR3 is 14 amino acids long. Here the CDR3 reads CASSLSGGDEKLFF. As DNA, the CDR3 is TGTGCCAGCAGCTTAAGTGGGGGAGATGAAAAACTGTTTTTT.

The chain joins TRBV7-2 to TRBJ2-5, with 10 bases matching TRBD1. The CDR3 is made up of 12 amino acids. V dropped 8 bases and J dropped 9; count of bases not matched to a gene: 6. Germline V gene lookup returns CDR1 SGHTA and CDR2 FQGNSA. The CDR3 DNA reads as TGTGCCAGCGGACTGACAGGGGGCTCCCAGTACTTC. Residues: CASGLTGGSQYF.

This clonotype was seen a handful of times. This chain links TRBV15 with TRBJ1-1, with 9 bases that match TRBD1. The CDR3 extends over 15 amino acids. In germline, CDR1 is LNHNV, CDR2 YYDKDF (reference sequence). V shed 1 base, J shed 6 bases, and the junction held 6 bases outside the gene matches. In nucleotides, the CDR3 is TGTGCCACCAGCAGAGTGGGACAGGGAATATCTGAAGCTTTCTTT. It translates to CATSRVGQGISEAFF. Full variable domain (rest looked up from reference TRBV15 and TRBJ1-1): DAMVIQNPRYQVTQFGKPVTLSCSQTLNHNVMYWYQQKSSQAPKLLFHYYDKDFNNEADTPDNFQSRRPNTSFCFLDIRSPGLGDTAMYLCATSRVGQGISEAFFGQGTRLTVV.

The J gene is TRBJ2-1, the V gene TRBV3-1, with a weak D call TRBD2 (5 bases). Germline CDR1 reads LGHDT; CDR2 reads YNNKEL (reference sequence). V was trimmed by 4 bases and J by 7 bases, leaving 20 bases between them. The CDR3 has 16 amino acids. The CDR3 bases are TGTGCCAGCAGCCCCGACTGGACTGCCTTGGGGAATGAGCAGTTCTTC. Protein sequence: CASSPDWTALGNEQFF.

This clonotype has ten or more counts. The chain joins TRBV15 to TRBJ2-3, with a tentative D call TRBD1 (5 bases). Germline V gene sequence: CDR1 LNHNV, CDR2 YYDKDF (reference sequence). The CDR3 spans 16 residues. Deletions cut 4 bases from V and 0 bases from J, with 14 bases between. The CDR3 DNA is TGTGCCACCAGCAAAAACAGGCAGATAAGCACAGATACGCAGTATTTT. Amino acid sequence: CATSKNRQISTDTQYF.

This clonotype was seen ten or more times. The chain joins TRBV6-6 to TRBJ1-2; D possibly corresponds to TRBD1 (5 bases). The CDR3 spans 13 residues. The V end was cut by 2 bases, the J end by 10 bases, with 14 bases between. The germline V gene has CDR1 MNHNY and CDR2 SVGAGI (reference sequence). The CDR3 protein is CASSYGRVDFYTF. The CDR3 DNA reads as TGTGCCAGCAGTTACGGCAGGGTGGATTTCTACACCTTC.

This clonotype was picked up a small number of times. The chain employs TRBV9 and TRBJ2-5; 7 nucleotides line up with TRBD1. This CDR3 has 16 residues. J gave up 4 bases and V 1 base, and 10 bases lay outside the gene matches. The germline V gene has CDR1 SGDLS and CDR2 YYNGEE. In DNA form, the CDR3 reads TGTGCCAGCAGCGTAAGCCTCACAGGGGCCCGAGAGACCCAGTACTTC. This gives the protein CASSVSLTGARETQYF.

This clonotype was counted at least ten times. This chain joins TRBV11-2 and TRBJ2-5; 10 bases agree with TRBD2. Unmatched junction bases numbered 3, after V lost 3 bases and J lost 5 bases. Germline lookup yields CDR1 SGHAT and CDR2 FQNNGV. This CDR3 has 14 amino acids. The CDR3 here is CASSLGLAMETQYF. CDR3 in DNA: TGTGCCAGCAGCTTGGGACTAGCGATGGAGACCCAGTACTTC.

The V call is TRBV7-2, the J call TRBJ2-1; TRBD2 matches 12 bases. Trimming removed 6 bases from V and 10 bases from J; junction bases left unmatched: 4. The CDR3 runs to 13 residues. Germline CDR1 and CDR2: SGHTA and FQGNSA. This CDR3 is CASRTSGSKEQFF. Written as DNA, the CDR3 is TGTGCCAGCAGGACTAGCGGGAGTAAAGAGCAGTTCTTC.

This clonotype showed up just a few times. This chain links TRBV20-1 with TRBJ2-7; D is unclear. In germline, CDR1 is DFQATT, CDR2 SNEGSKA (reference sequence). V was clipped by 1 base and J by 2 bases, with 6 bases between them. CDR3 size: 12 residues. The CDR3 nucleotides are TGCAGTGCTAGAGCCACCCCCTACGAGCAGTACTTC. Its translation is CSARATPYEQYF.

Notes on this clonotype: A single base separates this from a much larger clone, so it may be a read error. The chain joins TRBV7-8 to TRBJ2-3; D not resolved. The CDR3 consists of 12 residues. The germline V gene has CDR1 SGHVS and CDR2 FQNEAQ. V was trimmed by 3 bases and J by 5 bases, leaving 6 bases between them. CDR3: CASSFRRDTQYF. CDR3 bases: TGTGCCAGCAGCTTCCGTAGAGATACGCAGTATTTT.

This clonotype has a handful of counts. The chain joins TRBV6-1 to TRBJ1-6; a possible D gene is TRBD1 (5 bases). Germline CDR1 reads MNHNS; CDR2 reads SASEGT. The germline V and J ends were trimmed by 6 bases and 4 bases, with 7 bases remaining between them. The CDR3 runs 13 residues. CDR3 in amino acids: CASRAGYNSPLHF. The CDR3 nucleotides read TGTGCCAGCAGGGCAGGGTATAATTCACCCCTCCACTTT.

This clonotype has at least ten counts. This rearrangement joins TRBV25-1 to TRBJ2-7; a weak D match, TRBD1 (7 bases). Trimming removed 2 bases from V and 4 bases from J, with 9 bases in between. The CDR3 consists of 13 residues. Germline V CDR1 and CDR2: MGHDK, SYGVNS. For the CDR3, the DNA is TGTGCCAGCAGTGAACAGGGGGGATACGAGCAGTACTTC. Its protein is CASSEQGGYEQYF.

In its sample, this clonotype was seen a few times. The J gene is TRBJ2-7, the V gene TRBV30; 7 bases are a match to TRBD1. Trimming cost V 0 bases and J 3 bases; bases outside gene matches: 11. CDR3 length: 16 residues. The germline V gene has CDR1 GTSNPN and CDR2 SVGIG (reference sequence). This CDR3 reads CAWSVGSRQGVYEQYF. The CDR3 bases are TGTGCCTGGAGTGTGGGGTCCAGGCAGGGGGTCTACGAGCAGTACTTC. The whole variable domain, remainder taken from reference TRBV30 and TRBJ2-7, is SQTIHQWPATLVQPVGSPLSLECTVEGTSNPNLYWYRQAAGRGLQLLFYSVGIGQISSEVPQNLSASRPQDRQFILSSKKLLLSDSGFYLCAWSVGSRQGVYEQYFGPGTRLTVT.

This clonotype was seen a handful of times. This rearrangement joins TRBV6-2 or TRBV6-3 to TRBJ2-5; 7 bases match TRBD2. Germline trimming cut 1 base from V and 5 bases from J; bases unmatched to any gene: 16. The CDR3 is made up of 18 amino acids. Germline V gene data show CDR1 as MNHEY and CDR2 as SVGEGT. CDR3 in DNA: TGTGCCAGCAGTTACTTGGCTAGCGGCAACATCCGGAAGGAGACCCAGTACTTC. It translates to CASSYLASGNIRKETQYF.

The V gene is TRBV7-9, the J gene TRBJ2-3, with TRBD2 identical over 8 bases. Germline assignment: CDR1 SEHNR and CDR2 FQNEAQ (reference sequence). CDR3 length: 15 amino acids. V trimming: 3 bases; J trimming: 2 bases; junction bases outside the gene matches: 4. Written as DNA, the CDR3 is TGTGCCAGCAGCTTCGTAGCGGGATACACAGATACGCAGTATTTT. Protein product: CASSFVAGYTDTQYF.

Points on this clonotype: At one of its ends the junction is not consistent with the germline gene, which may arise from a read error. This chain links TRBV5-1 with TRBJ1-5, with D unresolved. Germline CDR1 and CDR2: SGHRS and YFSETQ. The CDR3 is made up of 15 amino acids. CDR3 DNA sequence: TGCGCCAGCAGCTTGAAGGGTGGTGGCAAGCAGCCCCAGCATTTT. Translating it yields CASSLKGGGKQPQHF.

This clonotype was seen a handful of times. The chain carries TRBV29-1 and TRBJ2-1; TRBD2 might be the D (6 bases). There are 10 residues in the CDR3. Trimming left V 6 bases short and J 12 bases short, with 12 bases between. The germline V gene has CDR1 SQVTM and CDR2 ANQGSEA. The CDR3 spells CSVRDATQFF. DNA of the CDR3: TGCAGCGTGCGGGACGCCACGCAGTTCTTC.

This clonotype was seen ten or more times. The chain carries TRBV19 and TRBJ2-2; no firm D call. Germline assignment: CDR1 LNHDA and CDR2 SQIVND (reference sequence). This CDR3 contains 13 residues. V shed 1 base and J shed 6 bases, with 6 bases lying between them. CDR3 DNA: TGTGCCAGTAGTATAGCAGCGTCCGGGGAGCTGTTTTTT. Translation: CASSIAASGELFF.

This clonotype appeared a few times. This chain joins TRBV7-3 and TRBJ2-1; D may correspond to TRBD1 or TRBD2 (5 bases each). From germline, CDR1 is SGHTA and CDR2 FQGTGA. The CDR3 extends over 13 amino acids. Trimming cost V 6 bases and J 5 bases, with 11 bases left between them. The CDR3 here is CASSPGTNNEQFF. As DNA, the CDR3 is TGTGCCAGCAGTCCAGGGACCAACAATGAGCAGTTCTTC.

This chain joins TRBV30 and TRBJ2-5, with 9 bases lining up with TRBD2. The J segment lost 1 base and the V segment lost 4 bases, leaving 7 bases of the junction unmatched. CDR1 is GTSNPN and CDR2 is SVGIG in the germline V gene (reference sequence). The CDR3 consists of 15 residues. CDR3 DNA sequence: TGTGCCTGGACCCCGGGACTAGCCACCCAAGAGACCCAGTACTTC. Translation gives CAWTPGLATQETQYF.